This T cell receptor (beta chain) is drawn from a study of cytomegalovirus exposure and HLA in healthy donors. On this clone itself: Its antigen is currently unknown.

Regarding the study as a whole: The authors listed around 150 TCR beta chains as cytomegalovirus-associated. Within an earlier analysis, most TCR beta V segments proved productive either about 90% or about 30% of the time.

The PCR employed 60 Vbeta primers together with 13 Jbeta primers. TCRdb keeps only in-frame clones here, not all; method: immunoSEQ multiplex PCR. The sample consists of about 120,000 clones, 70% to 80% of them appearing once. V was cut by 0 bases and J by 8 bases, with 7 bases left in between. CDR3 length equals 11 residues. Looked up from germline, CDR1 is DFQATT and CDR2 is SNEGSKA (reference sequence). This chain joins TRBV20-1 and TRBJ1-1, with no clear D. The receptor comes from a woman in her thirties or forties in good health and CMV-seropositive. The sequenced sample consisted of PBMCs. CDR3 loop: CSARDWPEAFF. In nucleotides, the CDR3 is TGCAGTGCTAGAGATTGGCCGGAAGCTTTCTTT.